This record concerns one T cell receptor (beta chain) sequence. This specimen comes from a study of CXCR3-negative and CXCR3-positive naive CD8 T cells. All TRB cDNA libraries came from 5' RACE performed with UMI labels. From the 5' RACE reads, TCRdb lists one entry per CDR3 protein and no DNA. This repertoire includes fewer than 95,000 distinct CDR3 sequences. The CDR3 extends over 15 amino acids. CDR1 is SGHRS, CDR2 YFSETQ, per germline. This chain connects TRBV5-1 to TRBJ2-7; without DNA, the TCRdb call of TRBD1 cannot be checked. The TCR originated in a human donor in good health. Some clones in this sample may be carry-over from other donors' samples. The sequenced sample consisted of naive CXCR3- CD8+ T cells from blood. Subset reported: CD45RO-CCR7+CD27+CD95- naive CD8+ T cells lacking CXCR3 (TNR3-). CDR3 sequence reads: CASSPDRGSSHEQYF.